These 20 T cell receptor beta chains were all obtained from the same sample, sequenced in a study of beta chain features in type 1 diabetes. The entirety of the isolated RNA underwent reverse transcription, so expressed TCRB transcripts were sequenced. Assay: immunoSEQ multiplex PCR; the TCRdb copy retains only in-frame clones and omits some. The data hold fewer than 900,000 clones, with 15% to 20% observed a single time. Sequenced: naive CD4+ T cells from blood. These receptor sequences come from a woman younger than 30 in good health.

The chain's CDR3 is CASSQDRFQETQYF. The CDR3 DNA reads as TGCGCCAGCAGCCAGGACAGGTTCCAAGAGACCCAGTACTTC. The rearrangement uses TRBV4-3 and TRBJ2-5; 7 bases are a match to TRBD1. Germline V CDR1 and CDR2: LGHNA, YSLEER. The CDR3 has 14 residues. The junction had 2 bases not matched to a gene; V was cut back by 3 bases and J by 1 base.

The V gene is TRBV4-2, the J gene TRBJ2-6; TRBD2 aligns across 9 bases. The CDR3 extends over 18 amino acids. Trimming removed 5 bases from V and 0 bases from J; junction bases left unmatched: 8. CDR1 LGHNA and CDR2 YNFKEQ come from the germline V gene. The CDR3 region has the DNA TGTGCCAGCAGCTACCGACTAGCGGATGGCTCTGGGGCCAACGTCCTGACTTTC. It yields the protein CASSYRLADGSGANVLTF.

This clone was seen a few times. The CDR3 region has the DNA TGCGCCAGCAGCAAAAGGCAGGGGTCGACTTCCTACAATGAGCAGTTCTTC. Protein: CASSKRQGSTSYNEQFF. The chain uses TRBV5-1 and TRBJ2-1, with a tentative D call TRBD1 (6 bases). Trimming left V 4 bases short and J 1 base short, with 18 bases between. Germline V gene sequence: CDR1 SGHRS, CDR2 YFSETQ. The CDR3 runs to 17 residues. Full variable domain (missing parts from reference TRBV5-1 and TRBJ2-1): KAGVTQTPRYLIKTRGQQVTLSCSPISGHRSVSWYQQTPGQGLQFLFEYFSETQRNKGNFPGRFSGRQFSNSRSEMNVSTLELGDSALYLCASSKRQGSTSYNEQFFGPGTRLTVL.

This clone was seen more than once but under ten times. The rearrangement joins TRBV7-2 to TRBJ2-3; D is ambiguous. CDR1 SGHTA and CDR2 FQGNSA come from the germline V gene. This CDR3 has 13 amino acids. The ends were cut back, 3 bases at V and 5 bases at J, with 9 bases in the middle. The CDR3 region is CASSFSSRDTQYF. In DNA, the CDR3 is TGTGCCAGCAGCTTCTCTTCTAGAGATACGCAGTATTTT.

The chain has TRBV6-5 and TRBJ2-3, with TRBD2 as a possible D gene (6 bases). Germline-derived CDR1 and CDR2 are MNHEY and SVGAGI. V lost 2 bases and J 3 bases, leaving 15 bases between the germline ends. The CDR3 spans 16 residues. CDR3: CASSYLVASETDTQYF. CDR3 in DNA: TGTGCCAGCAGTTACCTTGTGGCTAGCGAGACAGATACGCAGTATTTT.

This clone was seen more than once but under ten times. The CDR3 is CASSPRVLPSYNEQFF. The CDR3 DNA follows: TGTGCCAGCAGCCCGAGGGTGTTGCCCTCCTACAATGAGCAGTTCTTC. J is TRBJ2-1 and V is TRBV7-2; a possible D gene is TRBD2 (5 bases). V dropped 5 bases and J dropped 0 bases, with 14 bases sitting between them. This CDR3 comprises 16 residues. Germline V gene sequence: CDR1 SGHTA, CDR2 FQGNSA.

This rearrangement joins TRBV5-1 to TRBJ2-5, with D possibly matching TRBD2 (6 bases). V gave up 2 bases and J gave up 5 bases, with 16 bases separating them. The CDR3 spans 15 residues. Germline V gene lookup returns CDR1 SGHRS and CDR2 YFSETQ. DNA for the CDR3: TGCGCCAGCAGCTTTGTTGCGGGGAGTTTGGAGACCCAGTACTTC. It is translated as CASSFVAGSLETQYF.

The chain carries TRBV5-4 and TRBJ2-7, with D perhaps TRBD2 (6 bases). V was trimmed by 1 base and J by 5 bases, leaving 16 bases between them. The germline CDR1 and CDR2 sequences are SGHNT and YYREEE (reference sequence). The CDR3 extends over 15 amino acids. Here the CDR3 reads CASSLTSGSPHEQYF. The CDR3 DNA reads TGTGCCAGCAGCTTGACGTCCGGGAGTCCCCACGAGCAGTACTTC.

This clone has more than one count but fewer than ten. The chain uses TRBV4-2 and TRBJ1-4; D may be TRBD1 (5 bases). V gave up 1 base and J gave up 5 bases, with 8 bases separating them. Germline CDR1 is LGHNA and CDR2 is YNFKEQ. The CDR3 has 14 residues. The CDR3 protein is CASSQARGNEKLFF. The CDR3 coding sequence is TGTGCCAGCAGCCAAGCCCGGGGGAATGAAAAACTGTTTTTT.

The chain recombines TRBV5-1 with TRBJ2-2, with 7 bases aligning to TRBD2. CDR1 is SGHRS and CDR2 is YFSETQ in the germline V gene. The V and J ends lost 2 bases and 5 bases, in that order; junction bases with no gene match: 3. The CDR3 is 14 residues long. CDR3 loop: CASSFWRGTGELFF. The CDR3 DNA is TGCGCCAGCAGCTTTTGGCGGGGGACCGGGGAGCTGTTTTTT.

The V gene is TRBV7-2, the J gene TRBJ2-5; 8 positions agree with TRBD1. CDR1 is SGHTA and CDR2 is FQGNSA in the germline V gene. The length of the CDR3 is 16 residues. The V segment lost 5 bases and the J segment 4 bases; nucleotides outside the gene matches: 12. The CDR3, as DNA: TGTGCCAGCAGCCTAAACCAACTTACAGGGGGAGAGACCCAGTACTTC. It encodes CASSLNQLTGGETQYF.

The sample holds a few counts of this clone. The chain couples TRBV6-4 to TRBJ2-3; TRBD1 matches 8 bases. Germline V gene data show CDR1 as MRHNA and CDR2 as SNTAGT. There are 14 residues in the CDR3. The junction had 4 bases not matched to a gene; V was cut back by 6 bases and J by 2 bases. In nucleotides, the CDR3 is TGTGCCAGCAGCGACAGGGGCTTCACAGATACGCAGTATTTT. Translated, it gives CASSDRGFTDTQYF.

The V gene is TRBV9, the J gene TRBJ2-5; 7 bases map to TRBD2. Germline CDR1 reads SGDLS; CDR2 reads YYNGEE. CDR3 size: 14 residues. V gave up 4 bases and J gave up 3 bases; unmatched junction bases: 6. CDR3: CASSTHLAEETQYF. The CDR3 DNA sequence: TGTGCCAGCAGCACCCATCTAGCGGAAGAGACCCAGTACTTC.

This clone showed up just a few times. This chain links TRBV7-9 with TRBJ2-5, with D possibly TRBD2 on 6 matching bases. V lost 5 bases and J lost 4, with 14 bases in between. The CDR3 runs to 14 residues. From germline, CDR1 is SEHNR and CDR2 FQNEAQ (reference sequence). The CDR3 region is CASSPRDSRETQYF. The DNA for the CDR3 is TGTGCCAGCAGCCCCCGGGACTCCAGAGAGACCCAGTACTTC.

V is TRBV28 and J is TRBJ2-7; TRBD1 agrees at 9 bases. CDR3 length: 14 amino acids. Germline lookup yields CDR1 MDHEN and CDR2 SYDVKM. The trim removed 6 bases at V and 3 bases at J, leaving 6 bases unmatched. CDR3 sequence (DNA): TGTGCCAGCAGAACCGGACAGGGGTTCTACGAGCAGTACTTC. Protein: CASRTGQGFYEQYF.

This clone turned up a few times. The V gene is TRBV18, the J gene TRBJ2-7, with 13 bases identical to TRBD2. Trimming cost V 4 bases and J 6 bases; bases outside gene matches: 3. The CDR3 sequence is 14 residues long. CDR1 and CDR2 from the germline V gene are KGHSH and LQKENI. The CDR3 bases are TGTGCCAGCTCACGGACTAGCGGGAGAGGCGAGCAGTACTTC. Translated: CASSRTSGRGEQYF.

This clone turned up a few times. The V and J genes are TRBV15 and TRBJ2-7, with D unresolved. This CDR3 spans 14 amino acids. Trimming left V 6 bases short and J 2 bases short, with 14 bases between. The germline CDR1 and CDR2 sequences are LNHNV and YYDKDF (reference sequence). The CDR3 reads CATSTNRGPYEQYF. The CDR3 DNA sequence: TGTGCCACCAGTACCAACCGAGGCCCCTACGAGCAGTACTTC.

This rearrangement joins TRBV7-2 to TRBJ2-7; D is undetermined. This CDR3 has 17 amino acids. The V gene lost 5 bases and the J gene lost 2 bases, with 22 bases spanning the gap. The germline V gene encodes CDR1 SGHTA and CDR2 FQGNSA. CDR3 region: CASSPSGNLRPTYEQYF. The CDR3 DNA reads TGTGCCAGCAGCCCCTCCGGAAACCTCCGACCCACCTACGAGCAGTACTTC.

This clone has only a few counts. V and J are TRBV27 and TRBJ1-1; tentative D call: TRBD1 (5 bases). Germline CDR1 reads MNHEY; CDR2 reads SMNVEV (reference sequence). V dropped 6 bases and J dropped 1 base, with 21 bases sitting between them. The CDR3 has 17 amino acids. The CDR3 loop is CASSLRGNPARNTEAFF. CDR3 coding DNA: TGTGCCAGCAGCCTCCGGGGCAATCCCGCTAGGAACACTGAAGCTTTCTTT.

J is TRBJ1-2 and V is TRBV15; 7 bases match TRBD1. The CDR3 is 15 residues long. Germline V gives CDR1 LNHNV, CDR2 YYDKDF (reference sequence). V lost 0 bases to trimming and J lost 4 bases; unmatched junction nucleotides: 5. For the CDR3, the DNA is TGTGCCACCAGCAGAGATACAGGGGTGGGCTATGGCTACACCTTC. Amino acids: CATSRDTGVGYGYTF.